The clone carrying this T cell receptor (beta chain) occurred a few times. Its antigen remains unidentified. This CDR3 contains 13 residues. V dropped 10 bases and J dropped 3 bases, with 15 bases sitting between them. In germline, CDR1 is MDHEN, CDR2 SYDVKM. PCR amplification relied on 60 Vbeta primers (plus 13 Jbeta primers). Profiled with immunoSEQ multiplex PCR; TCRdb holds only in-frame clones, not every one. The data show tens of thousands of clones, 70% to 75% seen once. This sample is drawn from a study of cytomegalovirus exposure and HLA in healthy donors. At sampling all donors were nominally healthy, likely with unrecorded immune exposures. The study's findings and limits: One variant, a missense change in DCLRE1C, was linked in a later analysis to TCR beta V- and J-gene trimming.

The sample was PBMCs. This clonotype was obtained from a woman between 25 and 40 years old in good health and CMV-seropositive. The V and J genes are TRBV28 and TRBJ1-1, with D hard to call. CDR3: CATNLPGDTEAFF. Written as DNA, the CDR3 is TGTGCCACAAACTTACCCGGGGACACTGAAGCTTTCTTT.